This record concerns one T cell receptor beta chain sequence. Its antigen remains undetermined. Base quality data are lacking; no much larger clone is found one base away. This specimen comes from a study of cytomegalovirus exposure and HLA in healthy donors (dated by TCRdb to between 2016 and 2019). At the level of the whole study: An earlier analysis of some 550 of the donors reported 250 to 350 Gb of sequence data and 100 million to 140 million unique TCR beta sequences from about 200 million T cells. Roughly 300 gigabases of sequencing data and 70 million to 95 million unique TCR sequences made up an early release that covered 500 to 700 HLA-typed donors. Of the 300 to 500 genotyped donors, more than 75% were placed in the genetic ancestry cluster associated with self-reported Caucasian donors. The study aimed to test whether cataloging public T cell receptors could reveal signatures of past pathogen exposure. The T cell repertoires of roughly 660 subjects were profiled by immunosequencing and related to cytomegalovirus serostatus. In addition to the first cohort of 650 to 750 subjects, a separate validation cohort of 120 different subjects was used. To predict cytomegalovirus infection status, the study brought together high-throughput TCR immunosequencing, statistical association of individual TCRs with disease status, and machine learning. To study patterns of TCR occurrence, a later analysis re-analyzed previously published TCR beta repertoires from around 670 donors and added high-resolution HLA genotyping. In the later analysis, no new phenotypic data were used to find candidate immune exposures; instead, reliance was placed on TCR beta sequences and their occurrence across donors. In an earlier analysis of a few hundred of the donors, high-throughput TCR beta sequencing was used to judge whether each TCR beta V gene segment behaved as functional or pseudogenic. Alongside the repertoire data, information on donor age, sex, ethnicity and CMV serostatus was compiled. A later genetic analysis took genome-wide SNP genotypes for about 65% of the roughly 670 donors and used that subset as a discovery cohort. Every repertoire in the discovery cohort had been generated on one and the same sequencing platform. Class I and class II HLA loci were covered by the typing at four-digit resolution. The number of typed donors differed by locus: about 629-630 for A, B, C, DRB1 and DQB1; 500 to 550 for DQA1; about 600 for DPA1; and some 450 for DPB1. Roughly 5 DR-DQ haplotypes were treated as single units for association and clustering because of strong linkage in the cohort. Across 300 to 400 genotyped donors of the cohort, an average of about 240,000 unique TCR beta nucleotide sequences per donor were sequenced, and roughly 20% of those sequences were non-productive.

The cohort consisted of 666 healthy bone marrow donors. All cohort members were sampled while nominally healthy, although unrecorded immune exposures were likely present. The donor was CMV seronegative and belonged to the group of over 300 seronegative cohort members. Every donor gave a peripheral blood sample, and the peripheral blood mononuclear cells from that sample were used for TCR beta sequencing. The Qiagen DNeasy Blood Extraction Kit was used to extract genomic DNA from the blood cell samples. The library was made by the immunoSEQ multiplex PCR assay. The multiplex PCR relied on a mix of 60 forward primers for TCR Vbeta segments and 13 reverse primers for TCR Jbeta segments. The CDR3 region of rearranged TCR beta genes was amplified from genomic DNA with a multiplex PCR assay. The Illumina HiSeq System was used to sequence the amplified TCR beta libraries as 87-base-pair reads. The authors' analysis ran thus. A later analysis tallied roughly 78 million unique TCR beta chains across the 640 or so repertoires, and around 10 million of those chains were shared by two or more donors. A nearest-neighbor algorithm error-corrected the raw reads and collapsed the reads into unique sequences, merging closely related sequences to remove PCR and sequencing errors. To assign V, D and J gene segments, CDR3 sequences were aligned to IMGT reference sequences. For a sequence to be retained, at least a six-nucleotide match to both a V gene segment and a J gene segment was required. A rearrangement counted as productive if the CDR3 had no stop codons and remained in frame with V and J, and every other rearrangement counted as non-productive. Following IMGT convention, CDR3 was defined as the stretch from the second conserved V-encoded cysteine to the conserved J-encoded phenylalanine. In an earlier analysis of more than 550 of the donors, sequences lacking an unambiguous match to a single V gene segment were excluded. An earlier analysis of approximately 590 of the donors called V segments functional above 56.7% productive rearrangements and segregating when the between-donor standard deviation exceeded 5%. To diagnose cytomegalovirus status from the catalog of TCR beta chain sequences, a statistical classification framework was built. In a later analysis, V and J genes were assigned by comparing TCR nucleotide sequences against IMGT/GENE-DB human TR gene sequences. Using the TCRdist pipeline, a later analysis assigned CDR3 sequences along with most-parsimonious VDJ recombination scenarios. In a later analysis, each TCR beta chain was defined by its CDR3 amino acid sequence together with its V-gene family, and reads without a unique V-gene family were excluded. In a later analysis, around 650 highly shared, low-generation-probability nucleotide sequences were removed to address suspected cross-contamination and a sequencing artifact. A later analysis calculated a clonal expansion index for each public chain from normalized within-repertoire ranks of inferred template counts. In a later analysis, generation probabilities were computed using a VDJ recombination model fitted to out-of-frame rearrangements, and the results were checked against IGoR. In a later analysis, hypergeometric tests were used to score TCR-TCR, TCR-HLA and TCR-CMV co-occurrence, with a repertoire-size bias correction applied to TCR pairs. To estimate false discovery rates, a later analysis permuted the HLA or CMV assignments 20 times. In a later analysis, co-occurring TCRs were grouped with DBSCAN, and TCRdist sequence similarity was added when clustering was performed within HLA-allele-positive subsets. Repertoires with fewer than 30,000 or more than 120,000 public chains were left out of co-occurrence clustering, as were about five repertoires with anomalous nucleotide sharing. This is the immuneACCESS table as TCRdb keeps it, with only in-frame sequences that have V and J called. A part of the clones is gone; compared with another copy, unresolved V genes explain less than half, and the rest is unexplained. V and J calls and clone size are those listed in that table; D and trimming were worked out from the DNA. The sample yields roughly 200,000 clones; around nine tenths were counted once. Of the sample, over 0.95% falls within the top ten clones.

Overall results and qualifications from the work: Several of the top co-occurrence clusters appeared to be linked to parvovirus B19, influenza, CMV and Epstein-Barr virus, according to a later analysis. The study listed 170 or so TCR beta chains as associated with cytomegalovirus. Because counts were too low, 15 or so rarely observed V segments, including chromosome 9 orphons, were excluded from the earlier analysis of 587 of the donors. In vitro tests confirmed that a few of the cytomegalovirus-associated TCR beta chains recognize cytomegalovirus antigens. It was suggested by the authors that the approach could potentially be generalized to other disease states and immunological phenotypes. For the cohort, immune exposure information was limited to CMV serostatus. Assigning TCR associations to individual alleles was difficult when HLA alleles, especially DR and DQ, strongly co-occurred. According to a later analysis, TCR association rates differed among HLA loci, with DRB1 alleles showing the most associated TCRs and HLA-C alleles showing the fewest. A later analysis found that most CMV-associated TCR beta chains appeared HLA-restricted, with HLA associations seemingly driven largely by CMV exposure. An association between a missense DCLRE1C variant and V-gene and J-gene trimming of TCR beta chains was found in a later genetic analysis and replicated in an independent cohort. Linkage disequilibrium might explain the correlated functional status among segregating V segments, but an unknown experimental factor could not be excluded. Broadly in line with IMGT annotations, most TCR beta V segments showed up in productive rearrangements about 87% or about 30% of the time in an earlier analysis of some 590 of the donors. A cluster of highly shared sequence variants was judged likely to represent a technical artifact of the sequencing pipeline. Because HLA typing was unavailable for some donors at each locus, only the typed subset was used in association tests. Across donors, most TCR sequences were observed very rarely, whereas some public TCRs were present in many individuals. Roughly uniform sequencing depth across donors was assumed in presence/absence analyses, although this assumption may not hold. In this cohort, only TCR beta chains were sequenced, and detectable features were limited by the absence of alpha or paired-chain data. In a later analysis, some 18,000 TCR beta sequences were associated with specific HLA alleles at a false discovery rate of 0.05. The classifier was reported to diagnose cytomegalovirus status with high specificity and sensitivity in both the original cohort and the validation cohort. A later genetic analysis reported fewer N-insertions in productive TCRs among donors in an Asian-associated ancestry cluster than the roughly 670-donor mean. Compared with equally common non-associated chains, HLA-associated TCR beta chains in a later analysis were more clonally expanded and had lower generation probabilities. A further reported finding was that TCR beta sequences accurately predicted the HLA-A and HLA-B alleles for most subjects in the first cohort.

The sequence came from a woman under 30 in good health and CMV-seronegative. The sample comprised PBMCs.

The nucleotides read TGTGCCAGCAGCCTCGACAGGGATGACACTGAAGCTTTCTTT. This sequence encodes CASSLDRDDTEAFF. This chain joins TRBV11-2 to TRBJ1-1; TRBD1 aligns with 7 central bases. Based on the germline V gene, the CDR1 and CDR2 sequences are SGHAT and FQNNGV. Ends trimmed: V by 5 bases, J by 3 bases; bases unmatched to a gene: 6. Reading from cysteine to phenylalanine, the CDR3 counts 14 amino acids. Only the CDR3 region is kept as DNA, spanning 42 bases read in frame from base 1.